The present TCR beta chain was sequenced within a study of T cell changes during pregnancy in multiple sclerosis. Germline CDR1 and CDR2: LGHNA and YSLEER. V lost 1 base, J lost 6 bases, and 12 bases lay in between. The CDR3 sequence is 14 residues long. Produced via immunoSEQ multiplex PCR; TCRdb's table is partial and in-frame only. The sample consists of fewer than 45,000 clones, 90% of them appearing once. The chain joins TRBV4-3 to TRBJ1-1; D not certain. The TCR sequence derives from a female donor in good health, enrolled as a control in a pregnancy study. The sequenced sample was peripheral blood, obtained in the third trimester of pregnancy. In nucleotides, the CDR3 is TGCGCCAGCAGCCAAGTGGGAGGGAGCGCTGAAGCTTTCTTT. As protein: CASSQVGGSAEAFF.